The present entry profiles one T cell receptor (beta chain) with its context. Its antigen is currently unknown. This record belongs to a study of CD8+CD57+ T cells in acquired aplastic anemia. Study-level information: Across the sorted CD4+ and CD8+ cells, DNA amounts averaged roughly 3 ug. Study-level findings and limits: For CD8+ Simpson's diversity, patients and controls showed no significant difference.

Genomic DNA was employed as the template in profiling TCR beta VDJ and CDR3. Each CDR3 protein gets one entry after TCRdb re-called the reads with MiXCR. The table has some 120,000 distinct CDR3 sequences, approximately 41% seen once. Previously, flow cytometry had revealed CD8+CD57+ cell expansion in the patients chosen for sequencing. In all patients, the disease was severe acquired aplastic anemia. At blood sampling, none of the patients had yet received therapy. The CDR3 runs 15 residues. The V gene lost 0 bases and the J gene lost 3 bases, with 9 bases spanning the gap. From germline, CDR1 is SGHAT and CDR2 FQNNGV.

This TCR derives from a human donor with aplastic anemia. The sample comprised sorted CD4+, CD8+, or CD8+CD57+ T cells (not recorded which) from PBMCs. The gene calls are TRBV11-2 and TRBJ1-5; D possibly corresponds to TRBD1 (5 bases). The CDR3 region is CASSLDPGSNQPQHF. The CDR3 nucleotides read TGTGCCAGCAGCTTAGACCCAGGGTCCAATCAGCCCCAGCATTTT. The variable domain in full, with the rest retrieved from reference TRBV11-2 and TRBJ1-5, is EAGVAQSPRYKIIEKRQSVAFWCNPISGHATLYWYQQILGQGPKLLIQFQNNGVVDDSQLPKDRFSAERLKGVDSTLKIQPAKLEDSAVYLCASSLDPGSNQPQHFGDGTRLSIL.